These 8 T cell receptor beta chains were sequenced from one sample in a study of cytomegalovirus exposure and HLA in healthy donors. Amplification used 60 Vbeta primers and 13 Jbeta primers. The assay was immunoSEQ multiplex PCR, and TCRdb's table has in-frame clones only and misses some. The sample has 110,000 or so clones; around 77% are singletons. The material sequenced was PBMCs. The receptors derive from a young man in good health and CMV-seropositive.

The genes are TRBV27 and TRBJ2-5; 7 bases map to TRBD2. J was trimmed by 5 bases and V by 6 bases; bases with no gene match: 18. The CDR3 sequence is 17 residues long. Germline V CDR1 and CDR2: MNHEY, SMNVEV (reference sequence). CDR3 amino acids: CASSPPPGQGGRETQYF. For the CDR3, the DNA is TGTGCCAGCAGCCCGCCCCCCGGCCAGGGAGGGCGCGAGACCCAGTACTTC.

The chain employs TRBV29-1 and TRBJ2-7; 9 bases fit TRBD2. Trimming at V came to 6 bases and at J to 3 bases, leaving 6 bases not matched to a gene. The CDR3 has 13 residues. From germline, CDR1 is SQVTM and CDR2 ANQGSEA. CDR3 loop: CSVKGTSNYEQYF. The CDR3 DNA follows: TGCAGCGTCAAAGGGACTAGCAACTACGAGCAGTACTTC.

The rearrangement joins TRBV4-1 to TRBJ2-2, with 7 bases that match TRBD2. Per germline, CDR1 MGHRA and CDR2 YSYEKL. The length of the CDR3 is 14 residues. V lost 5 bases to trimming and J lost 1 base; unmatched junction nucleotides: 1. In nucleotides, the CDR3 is TGCGCCAGCAGCGAGCGGGGGAACACCGGGGAGCTGTTTTTT. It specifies CASSERGNTGELFF.

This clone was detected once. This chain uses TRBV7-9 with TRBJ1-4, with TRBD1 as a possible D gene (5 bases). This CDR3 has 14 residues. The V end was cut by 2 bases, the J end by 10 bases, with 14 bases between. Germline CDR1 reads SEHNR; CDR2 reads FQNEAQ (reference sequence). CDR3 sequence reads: CASSLRGVHGKLFF. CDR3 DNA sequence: TGTGCCAGCAGCTTACGGGGGGTCCATGGAAAACTGTTTTTT. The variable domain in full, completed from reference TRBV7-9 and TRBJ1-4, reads DTGVSQNPRHKITKRGQNVTFRCDPISEHNRLYWYRQTLGQGPEFLTYFQNEAQLEKSRLLSDRFSAERPKGSFSTLEIQRTEQGDSAMYLCASSLRGVHGKLFFGSGTQLSVL.

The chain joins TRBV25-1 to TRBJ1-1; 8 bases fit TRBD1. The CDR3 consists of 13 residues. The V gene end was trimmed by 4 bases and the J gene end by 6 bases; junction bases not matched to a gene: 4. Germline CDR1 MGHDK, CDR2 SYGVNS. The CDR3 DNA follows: TGTGCCAGCAGTGTGCAGGGGGCGCCTGAAGCTTTCTTT. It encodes CASSVQGAPEAFF.

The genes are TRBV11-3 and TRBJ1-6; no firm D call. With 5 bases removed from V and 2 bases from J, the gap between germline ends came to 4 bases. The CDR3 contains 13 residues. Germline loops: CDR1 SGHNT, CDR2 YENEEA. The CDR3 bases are TGTGCCAGCAGCCTAACCTATAATTCACCCCTCCACTTT. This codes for CASSLTYNSPLHF. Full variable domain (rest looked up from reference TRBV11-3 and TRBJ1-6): EAGVVQSPRYKIIEKKQPVAFWCNPISGHNTLYWYLQNLGQGPELLIRYENEEAVDDSQLPKDRFSAERLKGVDSTLKIQPAELGDSAVYLCASSLTYNSPLHFGNGTRLTVT.

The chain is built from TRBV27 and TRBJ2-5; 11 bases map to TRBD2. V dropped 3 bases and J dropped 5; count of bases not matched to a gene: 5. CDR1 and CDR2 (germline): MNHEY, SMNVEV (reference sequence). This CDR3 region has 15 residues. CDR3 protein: CASSFTSGSGETQYF. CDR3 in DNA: TGTGCCAGCAGTTTCACTAGCGGGAGCGGGGAGACCCAGTACTTC.

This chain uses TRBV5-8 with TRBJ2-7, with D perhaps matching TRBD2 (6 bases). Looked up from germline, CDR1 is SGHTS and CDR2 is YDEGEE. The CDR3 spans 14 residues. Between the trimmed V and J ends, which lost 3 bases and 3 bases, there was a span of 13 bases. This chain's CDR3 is CASSWGTGDYEQYF. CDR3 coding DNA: TGTGCCAGCAGCTGGGGGACGGGAGACTACGAGCAGTACTTC.